The present entry profiles one TCR beta chain with its context. The entry originates in a study of blood T cell repertoires in COVID-19. V dropped 4 bases and J dropped 3; count of bases not matched to a gene: 6. There are 15 residues in the CDR3. Per the germline V gene, CDR1 is SGHRS and CDR2 is YFSETQ. Cohort placement rested on clinical history that participants reported themselves. Generated by immunoSEQ multiplex PCR, the TCRdb table keeps only in-frame clones and is missing some. Here the sample spans 200,000 or so clones, 89% being singletons. The chain is built from TRBV5-1 and TRBJ1-4; 7 bases fit TRBD1. This clonotype was sampled from a woman aged 40 to 50 with acute COVID-19. Sequencing was done on a sample of PBMCs or T cells enriched from blood (not recorded which). CDR3 loop: CASSDPDRANEKLFF. The CDR3 region has the DNA TGCGCCAGCAGCGATCCCGACAGGGCTAATGAAAAACTGTTTTTT.